This T cell receptor beta chain was sequenced in a study of CD8+CD57+ T cells in acquired aplastic anemia (dated by TCRdb to 2016 to 2019). Some background on the complete study: A mean of about 3.2 ug of DNA, ranging from about 0.17 to 30 ug, was extracted from sorted CD4+ and CD8+ cells. CD8+CD57+ expansion was defined as a frequency above the mean frequency observed in healthy subjects.

What the authors observed across the whole study: Between patients and healthy controls, no significant difference in CD8+ Simpson's diversity was found (P=0.060). Around 27 CD8+ CDR3 sequences were shared between patients and controls but appeared highly expressed in patients and within their immunodominant clones.

The sample holds many counts of this clonotype. What antigen it recognizes has not been identified. No base quality information exists; no much larger clone differs at one position. Patients chosen for sequencing had shown expansion of CD8+CD57+ cells by flow cytometry. All patients had severe acquired aplastic anemia diagnosed by International Study of Aplastic Anemia and Agranulocytosis and Camitta criteria. No therapy had been received by the patients at the time of blood sampling. The study deep-sequenced TCR repertoires of sorted CD4+ and CD8+ blood T cells from severe aplastic anemia patients and healthy subjects. In the USA, patient enrollment took place under clinicaltrials.gov protocols 00001620, 01623167, 00001397, 00071045, 00081523 and 00961064. Ficoll-Paque density gradient centrifugation was used to isolate peripheral blood mononuclear cells. CD4+ and CD8+ T cells were sorted by FACS or magnetic beads before DNA extraction.

V is pruned by 5 bases and J by 6 bases, leaving 7 bases of the junction without a gene match. Based on the germline V gene, the CDR1 and CDR2 sequences are SGHTA and FQGTGA. The CDR3 holds 15 amino acids from the cysteine to the phenylalanine. Only the CDR3 part of the read is kept: 45 bases, read in frame from the first base. TCR beta VDJ combination and CDR3 sequence profiling used genomic DNA as the template. An Illumina HiSeq 2000 was the platform used for TCR repertoire sequencing. The original methods were these. Repertoires were assessed using TRBV/TRBJ rearrangement plots, CDR3 size and DJ length profiles, and Simpson's diversity index. Whichever DNA sequence was most abundant in the deep sequencing data was defined as the immunodominant clone. CDR3 amino acid sequences were checked for sharing between subjects and were compared against published repertoires and the VDJdb database. The public sequencing data were trimmed at Q25 with fastp and processed into clonotypes with MiXCR by TCRdb, which kept only in-frame beta chains. Entries are consolidated by CDR3 protein sequence, retaining the most common genes and DNA. TCRdb assigned the V and J calls; the authors' analysis was not used. The sample table shows about 98,000 distinct CDR3 sequences, and roughly two thirds are seen once. The ten largest account for 65% of the sample.

The receptor's source is a human donor with aplastic anemia. This chain is built from TRBV7-3 and TRBJ2-3; a stretch of 11 junction bases matches TRBD2. The sample comprised sorted CD4+, CD8+, or CD8+CD57+ T cells (not recorded which) from PBMCs. The bases read TGTGCCAGCAGCCTAGCGGGAGGACCTAGGGATACGCAGTATTTT. This codes for CASSLAGGPRDTQYF. Here the CDR3 is joined to the reference TRBV7-3 and TRBJ2-3 genes, and the full variable domain is: GAGVSQTPSNKVTEKGKYVELRCDPISGHTALYWYRQSLGQGPEFLIYFQGTGAADDSGLPNDRFFAVRPEGSVSTLKIQRTERGDSAVYLCASSLAGGPRDTQYFGPGTRLTVL.